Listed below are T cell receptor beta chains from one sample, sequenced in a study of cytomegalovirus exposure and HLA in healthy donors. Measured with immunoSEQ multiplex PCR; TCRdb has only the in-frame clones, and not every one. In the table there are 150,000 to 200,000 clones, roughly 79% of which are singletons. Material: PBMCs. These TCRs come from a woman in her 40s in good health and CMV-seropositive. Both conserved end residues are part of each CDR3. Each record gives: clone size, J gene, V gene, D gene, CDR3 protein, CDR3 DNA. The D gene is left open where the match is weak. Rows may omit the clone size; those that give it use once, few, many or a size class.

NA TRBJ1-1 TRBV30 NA CAYSSGSRAFF TGTGCCTACAGCTCAGGTTCGCGAGCTTTCTTT
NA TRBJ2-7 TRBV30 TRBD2 CAWGEGSYEQYF TGTGCCTGGGGGGAGGGGTCCTACGAGCAGTACTTC
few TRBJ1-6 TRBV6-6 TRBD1 CASGRDRGNSPLHF TGTGCCAGCGGGAGGGACAGGGGAAATTCACCCCTCCACTTT
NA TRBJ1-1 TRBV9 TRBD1 CASSPRQGANTEAFF TGTGCCAGCAGCCCCAGGCAGGGGGCCAACACTGAAGCTTTCTTT
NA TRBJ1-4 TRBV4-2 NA CASSQEQGGQVNEKLFF TGTGCCAGCAGCCAAGAGCAGGGTGGGCAGGTTAATGAAAAACTGTTTTTT
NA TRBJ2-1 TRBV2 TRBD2 CASSLEVAGGVGQQFF TGTGCCAGCAGCCTGGAGGTAGCGGGGGGCGTAGGGCAGCAGTTCTTC
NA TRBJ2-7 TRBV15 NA CATSRDSGRDIEPPYEQYF TGTGCCACCAGCAGAGATAGTGGCCGGGACATCGAGCCCCCCTACGAGCAGTACTTC
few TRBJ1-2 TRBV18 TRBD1 CASSLQQPGQGVSRDGYTF TGTGCCAGCTCACTTCAACAACCGGGACAGGGGGTTAGTCGGGATGGCTACACCTTC
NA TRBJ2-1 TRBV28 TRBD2 CASSLLTGGPGNEQFF TGTGCCAGCAGTTTATTGACGGGGGGGCCGGGCAATGAGCAGTTCTTC
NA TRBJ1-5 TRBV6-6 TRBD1 CASRGGQASNQPQHF TGTGCCAGCAGAGGGGGACAGGCTAGCAATCAGCCCCAGCATTTT
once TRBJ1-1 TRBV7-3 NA CASSSDGVTEAFF TGTGCCAGCAGCTCCGACGGGGTCACTGAAGCTTTCTTT
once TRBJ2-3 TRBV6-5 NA CASRQVVADTQYF TGTGCCAGCCGACAAGTTGTGGCAGATACGCAGTATTTT
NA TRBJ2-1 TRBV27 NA CASGMTFYNEQFF TGTGCCAGCGGAATGACTTTTTACAATGAGCAGTTCTTC
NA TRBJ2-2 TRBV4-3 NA CASSQDHRGNTGELFF TGCGCCAGCAGCCAAGATCATCGGGGGAACACCGGGGAGCTGTTTTTT
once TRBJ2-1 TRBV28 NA CASNHRGGYNNEQFF TGTGCCAGCAATCACCGAGGAGGGTACAACAATGAGCAGTTCTTC
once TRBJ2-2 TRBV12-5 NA CASGLALGGLNTGELFF TGTGCTAGTGGTTTGGCCCTGGGGGGACTCAACACCGGGGAGCTGTTTTTT
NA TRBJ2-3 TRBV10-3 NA CAISESRGATDTQYF TGTGCCATCAGTGAGTCTCGGGGAGCCACAGATACGCAGTATTTT
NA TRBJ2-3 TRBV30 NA CAWSVSAGPGDTQYF TGTGCCTGGAGTGTATCGGCAGGGCCAGGGGATACGCAGTATTTT
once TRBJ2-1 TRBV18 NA CASSPYRFTDEQFF TGTGCCAGCTCACCATACCGCTTTACGGATGAGCAGTTCTTC
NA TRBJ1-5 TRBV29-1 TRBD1 CSVAGQSNQPQHF TGCAGCGTCGCGGGACAGTCGAATCAGCCCCAGCATTTT
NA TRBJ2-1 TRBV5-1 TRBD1 CASSLTPDRGSEQFF TGCGCCAGCAGCCTCACCCCCGACAGGGGGAGTGAGCAGTTCTTC
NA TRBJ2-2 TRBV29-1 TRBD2 CSAKAGGNTGELFF TGCAGCGCTAAAGCGGGGGGAAACACCGGGGAGCTGTTTTTT
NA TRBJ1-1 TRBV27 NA CASSFGGRSTEAFF TGTGCCAGCAGTTTCGGGGGGCGGAGCACTGAAGCTTTCTTT
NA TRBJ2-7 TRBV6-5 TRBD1 CASSPIQGTVTEQYF TGTGCCAGCAGTCCAATACAGGGGACGGTGACCGAGCAGTACTTC
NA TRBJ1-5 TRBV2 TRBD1 CASRTGIGGQPQHF TGTGCCAGCAGGACAGGGATAGGGGGTCAGCCCCAGCATTTT
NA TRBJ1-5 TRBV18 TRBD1 CASSAGTGGLYSNQPQHF TGTGCCAGCTCCGCCGGGACAGGTGGATTATATAGCAATCAGCCCCAGCATTTT
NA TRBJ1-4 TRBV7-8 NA CASSMDTGLPIGEKLFF TGTGCCAGCAGCATGGACACTGGGCTCCCTATCGGCGAAAAACTGTTTTTT
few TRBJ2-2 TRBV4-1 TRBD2 CASSMTSGGANTGELFF TGCGCCAGCAGCATGACTAGCGGGGGGGCGAACACCGGGGAGCTGTTTTTT
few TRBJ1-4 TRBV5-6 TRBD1 CASSPGTGVANEKLFF TGTGCCAGCAGCCCCGGGACAGGGGTAGCTAATGAAAAACTGTTTTTT